This TCR beta chain originates from a study of blood T cell repertoires in COVID-19. Overall study context: Acute and convalescent COVID-19 samples came from the United States, Italy and Spain. The cDNA or gDNA used as material had been derived from T cells, B-cell-depleted T cells, or PBMCs.

The CDR3 runs 14 residues. V lost 5 bases to trimming and J lost 7 bases, with 17 bases between them. Germline CDR1 is MNHEY and CDR2 is SMNVEV (reference sequence). As for this clone: The identical CDR3 is also encoded by other nucleotide sequences in the sample.

In the original processing: Estimated nucleated cell counts came from reference gene primer amplification. The repertoire was sequenced with immunoSEQ multiplex PCR; TCRdb's copy has only in-frame clones and lacks some. V, J and clone size are taken as reported in that table, and D and trimming were inferred from the DNA itself. The profile covers roughly 310,000 clones, with over 75% appearing a single time and roughly 4.1% taken by the ten largest. This TCR was recovered from a woman between 45 and 60 years old with active or convalescent COVID-19. The genes are TRBV27 and TRBJ1-2, with D possibly being TRBD1 (5 bases). Sequencing was carried out using peripheral blood. The CDR3 DNA follows: TGTGCCAGCAGTCCATCCCCCAAGGGGCTTGGCTACACCTTC. Amino acid sequence: CASSPSPKGLGYTF.